The 7 T cell receptor beta chains reported below all come from one sample, sequenced in a study of cytomegalovirus exposure and HLA in healthy donors. The PCR employed 60 Vbeta primers together with 13 Jbeta primers. The protocol was immunoSEQ multiplex PCR, while the TCRdb copy is restricted to in-frame clones and leaves out a portion. Among some 110,000 clones listed, about 74% were seen once. Sequenced sample: PBMCs. These receptors were collected from a woman between 50 and 59 years old in good health and CMV-seropositive.

The rearrangement joins TRBV4-3 to TRBJ2-5; 10 bases are a match to TRBD2. With 0 bases clipped from V and 7 bases from J, the junction kept 5 bases outside the gene matches. CDR1 LGHNA and CDR2 YSLEER come from the germline V gene. The CDR3 length is 15 residues. The CDR3 nucleotides are TGCGCCAGCAGCCAAGAGTCTAGCGGGGGTGGGACCCAGTACTTC. This sequence encodes CASSQESSGGGTQYF.

A remark on this clone: At one end the junction does not follow the germline gene, possibly because of a read error. The V call is TRBV6-5, the J call TRBJ1-2; D possibly corresponds to TRBD1 (6 bases). From germline, CDR1 is MNHEY and CDR2 SVGAGI. The length of the CDR3 is 15 residues. The CDR3 DNA sequence: TGTGCCAGCAGTTACGCCCGGACAGCCGGCTATAGCTACACCTTC. This translates into CASSYARTAGYSYTF.

This chain links TRBV9 with TRBJ2-2; 8 nucleotides line up with TRBD2. In germline, CDR1 is SGDLS, CDR2 YYNGEE. This CDR3 region has 15 residues. J was trimmed by 4 bases and V by 4 bases; bases with no gene match: 6. CDR3 residues: CASSTLSGGTGELFF. The CDR3 nucleotides read TGTGCCAGCAGCACCCTCAGCGGGGGCACCGGGGAGCTGTTTTTT.

This clone was counted only a few times. The rearrangement links TRBV19 to TRBJ1-2; D is uncertain. Germline CDR1 reads LNHDA; CDR2 reads SQIVND (reference sequence). This CDR3 is built from 15 residues. Trimming removed 1 base at V and 0 bases at J, with 9 bases between. The CDR3 loop reads CASSIVPLSNYGYTF. The CDR3, as DNA: TGTGCCAGTAGTATAGTCCCCTTATCTAACTATGGCTACACCTTC.

The chain recombines TRBV6-1 with TRBJ2-1; tentative D call: TRBD2 (6 bases). Germline CDR1 and CDR2: MNHNS and SASEGT. The CDR3 runs to 14 residues. V gave up 1 base and J gave up 4 bases, with 8 bases separating them. CDR3 amino acids: CASSEGGTYNEQFF. CDR3 nucleotide sequence: TGTGCCAGCAGTGAAGGAGGGACTTACAATGAGCAGTTCTTC.

This rearrangement joins TRBV18 to TRBJ2-4; 8 positions agree with TRBD1. V lost 4 bases to trimming and J lost 5 bases; unmatched junction nucleotides: 1. Germline V CDR1 and CDR2: KGHSH, LQKENI. CDR3 size: 13 residues. The CDR3 coding sequence is TGTGCCAGCTCACTGGGACAGGAAAACATTCAGTACTTC. Translation: CASSLGQENIQYF. Based on the CDR3 plus reference TRBV18 and TRBJ2-4, the full variable domain is NAGVMQNPRHLVRRRGQEARLRCSPMKGHSHVYWYRQLPEEGLKFMVYLQKENIIDESGMPKERFSAEFPKEGPSILRIQQVVRGDSAAYFCASSLGQENIQYFGAGTRLSVL.

The chain links TRBV6-5 to TRBJ2-2; a possible D gene is TRBD1 (7 bases). Germline CDR1 reads MNHEY; CDR2 reads SVGAGI. The CDR3 has 15 amino acids. V was shortened by 4 bases and J by 1 base, with 10 bases between the two germline ends. CDR3 sequence: CASSFQGGNTGELFF. CDR3 nucleotides: TGTGCCAGCAGTTTCCAGGGGGGGAACACCGGGGAGCTGTTTTTT.